These 21 T cell receptor beta chains were sequenced from one sample in a study of CD8 T cells in ankylosing spondylitis. Study-wide findings and caveats: In ankylosing spondylitis blood, a motif of about 8 highly homologous TCR beta variants appeared characteristic.

No antigen has been assigned to these receptors. TCRdb re-called the 5' RACE reads through MiXCR, storing one row per CDR3 protein. The sample records approximately 300,000 distinct CDR3 sequences, around 8% being singletons. Sequenced input: blood, either unsorted or a sorted T cell fraction (not recorded which). These receptors all come from a male donor with ankylosing spondylitis.

This clonotype was recorded at least ten times. This chain joins TRBV6-2 or TRBV6-3 and TRBJ2-5; D perhaps matches TRBD2 (6 bases). The germline CDR1 and CDR2 sequences are MNHEY and SVGEGT. This CDR3 contains 14 residues. V lost 1 base and J 5 bases, leaving 11 bases between the germline ends. The CDR3 DNA reads as TGTGCCAGCAGTTACTTCGGGAGAGGCGAGACCCAGTACTTC. Its translation: CASSYFGRGETQYF.

This clonotype was seen only a few times. This chain joins TRBV6-5 and TRBJ1-4; D call uncertain. The germline V gene has CDR1 MNHEY and CDR2 SVGAGI. The CDR3 loop spans 14 amino acids. Trimming cost V 4 bases and J 5 bases, with 11 bases left between them. The CDR3 nucleotides are TGTGCCAGCAGTTTGGCGGGGTCGAATGAAAAACTGTTTTTT. Residues: CASSLAGSNEKLFF.

The table lists this clonotype with many counts. The rearrangement joins TRBV11-3 to TRBJ2-1; D is uncertain. The CDR3 spans 15 residues. V lost 1 base and J 0 bases, leaving 7 bases between the germline ends. Per germline, CDR1 SGHNT and CDR2 YENEEA. CDR3 residues: CASSLGRSSYNEQFF. As DNA, the CDR3 is TGTGCCAGCAGCTTAGGTAGGAGCTCCTACAATGAGCAGTTCTTC.

In this sample, this clonotype turned up a few times. This chain joins TRBV28 and TRBJ2-7; 8 nucleotides match TRBD1. Unmatched junction bases numbered 12, after V lost 10 bases and J lost 1 base. From germline, CDR1 is MDHEN and CDR2 SYDVKM. CDR3 length: 15 residues. CDR3 nucleotide sequence: TGTGCCACCTCAACTCCGGGACAGGCTTCCTACGAGCAGTACTTC. Its translation: CATSTPGQASYEQYF.

This clonotype was seen ten or more times. In DNA form, the CDR3 reads TGCAGCGTTGCAACAGGCGGTTATGGCTACACCTTC. Residues: CSVATGGYGYTF. The rearrangement uses TRBV29-1 and TRBJ1-2, with D possibly matching TRBD1 (5 bases). V lost 4 bases and J lost 5, with 11 bases in between. The CDR3 is 12 amino acids. Germline CDR1 is SQVTM and CDR2 is ANQGSEA.

This clonotype was counted a few times. This chain joins TRBV5-1 and TRBJ2-1; TRBD2 matches 9 bases. Per germline, CDR1 SGHRS and CDR2 YFSETQ. This CDR3 comprises 16 residues. The V gene end was trimmed by 4 bases and the J gene end by 5 bases; junction bases not matched to a gene: 10. CDR3 nucleotides: TGCGCCAGCAGCCCTGACCGACTAGCGGAAAACAATGAGCAGTTCTTC. This encodes CASSPDRLAENNEQFF.

The gene calls are TRBV9 and TRBJ2-5; 8 bases match TRBD1. The length of the CDR3 is 16 residues. Per germline, CDR1 SGDLS and CDR2 YYNGEE. V lost 2 bases, J lost 5 bases, and 11 bases stayed unmatched. The CDR3 DNA reads as TGTGCCAGCAGCGTTGGACGGACAGGGCATTGGGAGACCCAGTACTTC. It codes for CASSVGRTGHWETQYF.

This clonotype was detected ten times or more. The chain combines TRBV12-3 or TRBV12-4 with TRBJ2-3; TRBD2 aligns across 9 bases. The length of the CDR3 is 15 residues. After removal of 5 bases from V and 3 bases from J, the junction contained 6 bases not matched to a gene. The CDR3 DNA sequence: TGTGCCAGCAGTCTTAGCGGGAGCCGAACAGATACGCAGTATTTT. Translated: CASSLSGSRTDTQYF.

This chain joins TRBV7-9 and TRBJ2-1; TRBD1 or TRBD2 may be the D gene (5 bases each). Germline V CDR1 and CDR2: SEHNR, FQNEAQ (reference sequence). The V and J ends lost 3 bases and 7 bases respectively, with 16 bases between them. This CDR3 has 15 residues. CDR3 bases: TGTGCCAGCAGCTTCGAGGGCTGGGACGCAAATGAGCAGTTCTTC. Translated: CASSFEGWDANEQFF.

The rearrangement links TRBV7-3 to TRBJ2-5; 7 bases match TRBD2. CDR1 is SGHTA, CDR2 FQGTGA, per germline. J lost 5 bases, V lost 5 bases, and 8 bases had no gene match. The CDR3 runs to 14 residues. CDR3 coding DNA: TGTGCCAGCAGCGCTTTCCCGGGAGGCGAGACCCAGTACTTC. Residues: CASSAFPGGETQYF.

This chain uses TRBV12-3 or TRBV12-4 with TRBJ2-4, with D hard to call. This CDR3 has 13 residues. V lost 5 bases and J lost 7, with 12 bases in between. The CDR3 loop reads CASSPTMRNIQYF. DNA of the CDR3: TGTGCCAGCAGTCCAACCATGAGGAACATTCAGTACTTC.

This chain connects TRBV7-7 to TRBJ2-1, with D perhaps matching TRBD1 (5 bases). Trimming removed 5 bases at V and 8 bases at J, with 16 bases between. Germline V gene data show CDR1 as SSHAT and CDR2 as FNYEAQ (reference sequence). This CDR3 contains 14 residues. The CDR3: CASSPGISSDEQFF. The CDR3, as DNA: TGTGCCAGCAGCCCAGGGATTAGTTCGGATGAGCAGTTCTTC.

This clonotype was counted at least ten times. The rearrangement links TRBV20-1 to TRBJ2-5; the match to TRBD1 covers 10 bases. Losses at the gene ends were 6 bases for V and 3 bases for J; bases not matched to a gene: 4. Germline CDR1 and CDR2: DFQATT and SNEGSKA (reference sequence). The CDR3 length is 13 residues. CDR3 region: CSAKTGGEETQYF. The CDR3 DNA follows: TGCAGTGCCAAGACAGGGGGCGAAGAGACCCAGTACTTC.

J is TRBJ2-2 and V is TRBV5-1; TRBD2 aligns across 13 bases. Trimming at V came to 4 bases and at J to 7 bases, leaving 7 bases not matched to a gene. This CDR3 region has 16 residues. Germline V gives CDR1 SGHRS, CDR2 YFSETQ. The CDR3 DNA sequence: TGCGCCAGCAGCGACGGGACTAGCGGGAATAACGGGGAGCTGTTTTTT. Its protein product is CASSDGTSGNNGELFF.

On this clonotype: With a much larger clone just one base away, this may be a read error. The chain has TRBV29-1 and TRBJ2-1, with D maybe TRBD2 (5 bases). Trimming stripped 4 bases from V and 6 bases from J, with 19 bases between. This CDR3 region has 15 residues. The V gene's germline CDR1 is SQVTM and CDR2 ANQGSEA. The CDR3 here is CSVAFSARPCNEQFF. Written as DNA, the CDR3 is TGCAGCGTTGCCTTTAGCGCGAGACCCTGCAATGAGCAGTTCTTC.

This clonotype is a singleton in its sample. The chain combines TRBV2 with TRBJ2-3; no firm D call. Between the trimmed V and J ends, which lost 6 bases and 2 bases, there was a span of 9 bases. There are 13 residues in the CDR3. Germline assignment: CDR1 SNHLY and CDR2 FYNNEI. The chain's CDR3 is CASRARTTDTQYF. DNA for the CDR3: TGTGCCAGCAGGGCCAGGACCACAGATACGCAGTATTTT.

The V and J genes are TRBV14 and TRBJ2-3, with a possible D match to TRBD2 (5 bases). V dropped 3 bases and J dropped 5 bases, with 12 bases sitting between them. The germline V gene has CDR1 SGHDN and CDR2 FVKESK. CDR3 length: 14 residues. The CDR3 loop reads CASSHWTLGDTQYF. The CDR3 nucleotides read TGTGCCAGCAGCCATTGGACTCTCGGAGATACGCAGTATTTT.

This clonotype showed up just a few times. The rearrangement joins TRBV29-1 to TRBJ2-3; 15 bases match TRBD2. Germline V gene sequence: CDR1 SQVTM, CDR2 ANQGSEA. The V gene end was trimmed by 6 bases and the J gene end by 6 bases; junction bases not matched to a gene: 10. The CDR3 loop spans 16 amino acids. The CDR3 is CSVAGGLAGGLDTQYF. The DNA of the CDR3 is TGCAGCGTCGCCGGGGGACTAGCGGGAGGTCTGGATACGCAGTATTTT.

This clonotype appeared a few times. The genes are TRBV4-2 and TRBJ2-1; possibly TRBD1 for D (5 bases). V was trimmed by 1 base and J by 7 bases, leaving 11 bases between them. Germline V gene data show CDR1 as LGHNA and CDR2 as YNFKEQ. The CDR3 consists of 14 residues. The DNA of the CDR3 is TGTGCCAGCAGCCAAGCCATGGGGCTGAATGAGCAGTTCTTC. Translated: CASSQAMGLNEQFF.

The rearrangement links TRBV5-1 to TRBJ1-5; D ambiguous. This CDR3 contains 15 residues. Looked up from germline, CDR1 is SGHRS and CDR2 is YFSETQ. The V end lost 1 base, the J end lost 3 bases, and 11 bases lay between the germline ends. Here the CDR3 reads CASSLYPELNQPQHF. The DNA for the CDR3 is TGCGCCAGCAGCTTGTACCCAGAACTCAATCAGCCCCAGCATTTT.

This clonotype was seen only a few times. This chain links TRBV11-2 with TRBJ2-1, with D possibly matching TRBD1 (6 bases). CDR1 and CDR2 from the germline V gene are SGHAT and FQNNGV. This CDR3 has 14 amino acids. V dropped 5 bases and J dropped 6 bases, with 14 bases sitting between them. The CDR3 sequence: CASSPPNRANEQFF. As DNA, the CDR3 is TGTGCCAGCAGCCCCCCAAACAGGGCCAATGAGCAGTTCTTC. Full variable domain (remainder filled in from reference TRBV11-2 and TRBJ2-1): EAGVAQSPRYKIIEKRQSVAFWCNPISGHATLYWYQQILGQGPKLLIQFQNNGVVDDSQLPKDRFSAERLKGVDSTLKIQPAKLEDSAVYLCASSPPNRANEQFFGPGTRLTVL.